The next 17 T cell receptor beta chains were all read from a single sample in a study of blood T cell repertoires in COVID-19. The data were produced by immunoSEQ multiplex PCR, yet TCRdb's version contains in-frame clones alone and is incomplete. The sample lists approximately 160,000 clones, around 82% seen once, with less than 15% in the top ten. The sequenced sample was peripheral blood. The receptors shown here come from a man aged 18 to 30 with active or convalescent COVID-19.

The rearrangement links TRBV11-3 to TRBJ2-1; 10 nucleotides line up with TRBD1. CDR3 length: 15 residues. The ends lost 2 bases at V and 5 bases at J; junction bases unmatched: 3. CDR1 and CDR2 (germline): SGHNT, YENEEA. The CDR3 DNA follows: TGTGCCAGCAGCTTATTCGGACAGGGGGACAATGAGCAGTTCTTC. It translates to CASSLFGQGDNEQFF. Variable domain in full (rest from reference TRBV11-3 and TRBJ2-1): EAGVVQSPRYKIIEKKQPVAFWCNPISGHNTLYWYLQNLGQGPELLIRYENEEAVDDSQLPKDRFSAERLKGVDSTLKIQPAELGDSAVYLCASSLFGQGDNEQFFGPGTRLTVL.

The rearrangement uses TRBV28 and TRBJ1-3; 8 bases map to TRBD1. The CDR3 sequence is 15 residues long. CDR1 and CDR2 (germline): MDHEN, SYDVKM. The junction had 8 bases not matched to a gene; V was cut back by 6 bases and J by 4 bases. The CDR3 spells CASRPTGEGGNTIYF. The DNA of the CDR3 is TGTGCCAGCAGACCGACAGGGGAAGGAGGAAACACCATATATTTT.

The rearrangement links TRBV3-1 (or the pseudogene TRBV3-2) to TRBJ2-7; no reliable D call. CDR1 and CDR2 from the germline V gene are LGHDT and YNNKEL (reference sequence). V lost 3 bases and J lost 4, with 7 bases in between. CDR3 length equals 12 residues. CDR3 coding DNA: TGTGCCAGCAGCCATTTGAGGTACGAGCAGTACTTC. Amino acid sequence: CASSHLRYEQYF.

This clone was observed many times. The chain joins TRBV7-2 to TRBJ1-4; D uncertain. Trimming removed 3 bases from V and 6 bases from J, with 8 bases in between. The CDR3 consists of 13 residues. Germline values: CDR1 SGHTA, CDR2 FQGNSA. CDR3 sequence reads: CASSLIADEKLFF. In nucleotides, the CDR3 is TGTGCCAGCAGCTTGATCGCAGATGAAAAACTGTTTTTT. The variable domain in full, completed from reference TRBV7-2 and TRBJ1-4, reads GAGVSQSPSNKVTEKGKDVELRCDPISGHTALYWYRQSLGQGLEFLIYFQGNSAPDKSGLPSDRFSAERTGGSVSTLTIQRTQQEDSAVYLCASSLIADEKLFFGSGTQLSVL.

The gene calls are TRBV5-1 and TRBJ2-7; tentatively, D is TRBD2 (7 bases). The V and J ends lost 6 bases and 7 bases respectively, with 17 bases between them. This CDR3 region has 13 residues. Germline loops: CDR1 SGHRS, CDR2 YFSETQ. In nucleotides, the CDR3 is TGCGCCAGCACCTCGGGGGGACAAAGGGAGCAGTACTTC. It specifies CASTSGGQREQYF.

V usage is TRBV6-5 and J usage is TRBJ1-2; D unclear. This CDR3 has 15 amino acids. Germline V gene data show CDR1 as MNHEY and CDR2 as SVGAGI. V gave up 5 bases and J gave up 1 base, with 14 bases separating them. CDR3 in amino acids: CASSPRGAYNYGYTF. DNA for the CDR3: TGTGCCAGCAGTCCCCGAGGTGCCTATAACTATGGCTACACCTTC.

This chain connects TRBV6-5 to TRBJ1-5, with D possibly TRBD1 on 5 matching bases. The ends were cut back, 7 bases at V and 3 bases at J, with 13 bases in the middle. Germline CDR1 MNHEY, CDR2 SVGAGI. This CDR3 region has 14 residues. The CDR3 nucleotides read TGTGCCAGCACATGGGGCAGCAACAATCAGCCCCAGCATTTT. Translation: CASTWGSNNQPQHF.

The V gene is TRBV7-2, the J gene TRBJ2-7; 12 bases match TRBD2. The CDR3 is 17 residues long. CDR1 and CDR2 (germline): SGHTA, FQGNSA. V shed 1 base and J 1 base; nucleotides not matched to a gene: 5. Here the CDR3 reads CASSLGATSGRSYEQYF. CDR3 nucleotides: TGTGCCAGCAGCTTAGGTGCAACTAGCGGGAGGTCCTACGAGCAGTACTTC.

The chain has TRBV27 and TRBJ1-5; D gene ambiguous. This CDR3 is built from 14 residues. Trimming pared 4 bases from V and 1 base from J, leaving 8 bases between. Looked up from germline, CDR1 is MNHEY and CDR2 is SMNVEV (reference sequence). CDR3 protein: CASSYLGSNQPQHF. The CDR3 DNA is TGTGCCAGCAGTTACCTAGGCAGCAATCAGCCCCAGCATTTT.

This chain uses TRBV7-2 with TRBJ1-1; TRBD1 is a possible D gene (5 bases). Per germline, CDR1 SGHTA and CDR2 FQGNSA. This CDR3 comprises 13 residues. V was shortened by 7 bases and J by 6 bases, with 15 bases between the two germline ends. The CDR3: CASNQGYYSEAFF. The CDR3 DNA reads TGTGCCAGCAACCAGGGATATTATTCTGAAGCTTTCTTT.

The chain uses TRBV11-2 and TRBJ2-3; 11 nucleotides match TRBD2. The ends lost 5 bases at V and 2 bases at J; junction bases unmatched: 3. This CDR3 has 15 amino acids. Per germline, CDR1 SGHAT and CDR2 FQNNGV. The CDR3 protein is CASSLAGGPTDTQYF. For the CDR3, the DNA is TGTGCCAGCAGCCTAGCGGGGGGTCCCACAGATACGCAGTATTTT.

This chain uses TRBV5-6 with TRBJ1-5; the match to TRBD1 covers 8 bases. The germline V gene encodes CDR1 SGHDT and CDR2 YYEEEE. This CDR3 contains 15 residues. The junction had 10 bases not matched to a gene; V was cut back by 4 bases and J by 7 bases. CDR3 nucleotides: TGTGCCAGCAGCAGCCAAACACAGGGGGGACAGCCCCAGCATTTT. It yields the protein CASSSQTQGGQPQHF.

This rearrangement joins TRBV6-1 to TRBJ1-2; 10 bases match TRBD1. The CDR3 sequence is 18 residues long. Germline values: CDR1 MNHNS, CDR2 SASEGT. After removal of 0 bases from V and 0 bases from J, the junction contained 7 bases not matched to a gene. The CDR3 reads CASSEAPGQGLANYGYTF. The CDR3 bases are TGTGCCAGCAGTGAAGCCCCGGGACAGGGGTTAGCTAACTATGGCTACACCTTC.

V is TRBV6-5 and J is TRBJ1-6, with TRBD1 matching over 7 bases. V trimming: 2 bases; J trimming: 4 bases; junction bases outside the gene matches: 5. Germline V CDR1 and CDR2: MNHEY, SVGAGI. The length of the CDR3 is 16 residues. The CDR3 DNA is TGTGCCAGCAGTTACAAGGGACAGCAGTATAATTCACCCCTCCACTTT. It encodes CASSYKGQQYNSPLHF.

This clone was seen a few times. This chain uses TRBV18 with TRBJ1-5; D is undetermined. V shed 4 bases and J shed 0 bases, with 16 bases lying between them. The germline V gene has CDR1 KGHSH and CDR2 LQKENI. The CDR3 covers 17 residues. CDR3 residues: CASSLYGSLYSNQPQHF. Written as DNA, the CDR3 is TGTGCCAGCTCACTATACGGGAGCCTTTATAGCAATCAGCCCCAGCATTTT.

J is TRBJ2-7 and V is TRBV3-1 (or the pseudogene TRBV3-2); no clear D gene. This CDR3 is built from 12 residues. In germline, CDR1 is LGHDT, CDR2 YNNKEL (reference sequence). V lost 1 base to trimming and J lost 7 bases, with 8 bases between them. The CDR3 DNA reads TGTGCCAGCAGCCAAGTGTTTGCGGAGCAGTACTTC. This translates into CASSQVFAEQYF.

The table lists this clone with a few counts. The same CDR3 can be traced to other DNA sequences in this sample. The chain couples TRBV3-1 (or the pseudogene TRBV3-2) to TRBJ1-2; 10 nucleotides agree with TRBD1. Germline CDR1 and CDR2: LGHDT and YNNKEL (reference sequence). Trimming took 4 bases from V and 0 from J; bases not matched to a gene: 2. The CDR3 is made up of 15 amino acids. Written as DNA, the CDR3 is TGTGCCAGCAGCCTTGGGACAGGGGCTAACTATGGCTACACCTTC. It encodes CASSLGTGANYGYTF.